This is a list of T cell receptor beta chains from one sample in a study of shared clonotypes between healthy human individuals. TCRdb keeps only in-frame clones here, not all; method: immunoSEQ multiplex PCR. The table lists approximately 2.3 million clones, more than 80% of them singletons. The sequencing input was naive CD4+ T cells from PBMCs. The receptor set was obtained from a man aged 18 to 35 in good health. Some clones in this sample may be carry-over from other donors' samples. CDR3s include the opening cysteine and the closing phenylalanine or tryptophan. The D gene is left open where the match is weak. Size tells how often a clone was seen (once, few, many) or the class of an expanded clone, and some rows leave it out.

V	size	length	D	J	DNA	CDR3
TRBV7-2	.	15	.	TRBJ2-7	TGTGCCAGCAGCTTAGCGGGGCAACCCCCCGACGAGCAGTACTTC	CASSLAGQPPDEQYF
TRBV5-1	.	14	.	TRBJ1-4	TGCGCCAGCAGCTTGGGAGTTTTGCGTGAAAAACTGTTTTTT	CASSLGVLREKLFF
TRBV4-3	.	17	TRBD2	TRBJ2-1	TGCGCCAGCAGCCGATACGCCGGGACTAGCGGTTACAATGAGCAGTTCTTC	CASSRYAGTSGYNEQFF
TRBV6-5	.	13	.	TRBJ1-5	TGTGCCAGCAGAGCAGGGTTCGGTCAGCCCCAGCATTTT	CASRAGFGQPQHF
TRBV7-2	.	14	.	TRBJ2-2	TGTGCCAGCAGCCCACCGTGGACCCGCCACAAGCTGTTTTTT	CASSPPWTRHKLFF
TRBV28	.	14	TRBD2	TRBJ2-3	TGTGCCAGCATCGGGCTAGCGGGCACAGATACGCAGTATTTT	CASIGLAGTDTQYF
TRBV6-6	.	13	TRBD1	TRBJ1-2	TGTGCCAGCAGCCGGGGGACAGGGAGTGGCTACACCTTC	CASSRGTGSGYTF
TRBV7-9	.	16	TRBD2	TRBJ2-3	TGTGCCAGCAGCCCCCGAGCGGGAGTACGAACAGATACGCAGTATTTT	CASSPRAGVRTDTQYF
TRBV14	.	21	TRBD2	TRBJ2-1	TGTGCCAGCAGCCGAGCGCCCATCGGACCGGAGCGGGAGGGCTCCTACAATGAGCAGTTCTTC	CASSRAPIGPEREGSYNEQFF
TRBV7-2	.	15	TRBD1	TRBJ1-2	TGTGCCAGCAGCTGGGGGACAGGGGACGGCTATGGCTACACCTTC	CASSWGTGDGYGYTF
TRBV28	.	13	.	TRBJ1-2	TGTGCCAGCAGTTTAAGGGAGAACTATGGCTACACCTTC	CASSLRENYGYTF
TRBV20-1	few	10	.	TRBJ1-1	TGCAGTGCTAGAGGAACTGAAGCTTTCTTT	CSARGTEAFF
TRBV29-1	.	14	.	TRBJ2-1	TGCAGCGTTGAAGTTGCGGGATCCTACAATGAGCAGTTCTTC	CSVEVAGSYNEQFF
TRBV4-2	.	14	.	TRBJ2-5	TGTGCCAGCAGCCAAGATCTCCAGATGGGGACCCAGTACTTC	CASSQDLQMGTQYF
TRBV29-1	once	12	.	TRBJ1-2	TGCAGCGTTTGGGGTCAGGGCTATGGCTACACCTTC	CSVWGQGYGYTF
TRBV28	once	17	.	TRBJ2-2	TGTGCCAGCAGTCCCCCGTTTGGGCGGGAGAACACCGGGGAGCTGTTTTTT	CASSPPFGRENTGELFF
TRBV5-4	.	15	.	TRBJ2-3	TGTGCCAGCAGCCCTCCCTTGCGGGACACAGATACGCAGTATTTT	CASSPPLRDTDTQYF
TRBV6-1	.	13	.	TRBJ2-7	TGTGCCAGCACCGCATCCTCACCCTACGAGCAGTACTTC	CASTASSPYEQYF
TRBV14	.	14	.	TRBJ2-5	TGTGCCAGCAGCCGTAGGGGGACGTGGGAGACCCAGTACTTC	CASSRRGTWETQYF
TRBV28	.	12	.	TRBJ1-2	TGTGCCAGCAGGGGACTGGGACGGGGCTACACCTTC	CASRGLGRGYTF
TRBV5-1	.	14	TRBD2	TRBJ2-1	TGCGCCAGCAGCTTGGAGGGACTAGCGGGAGCCGTGTTCTTC	CASSLEGLAGAVFF
TRBV18	.	15	.	TRBJ2-1	TGTGCCAGCTCACCCGGCGGGCCCTCCTACAATGAGCAGTTCTTC	CASSPGGPSYNEQFF
TRBV2	.	15	TRBD1	TRBJ1-2	TGTGCCAGCAGTGAATTGGGACAGGGGGCGGATGGCTACACCTTC	CASSELGQGADGYTF
TRBV27	.	16	.	TRBJ1-2	TGTGCCAGCAGTCCCCGGGCTTGGGGGACTAACTATGGCTACACCTTC	CASSPRAWGTNYGYTF
TRBV5-1	.	14	TRBD2	TRBJ2-7	TGCGCCAGCAGCGTTAGCGGGTTGGCCTACGAGCAGTACTTC	CASSVSGLAYEQYF
TRBV18	.	15	TRBD1	TRBJ1-3	TGTGCCAGCTCACCCGGGACAGGGCCTGGAAACACCATATATTTT	CASSPGTGPGNTIYF
TRBV7-2	.	13	.	TRBJ1-3	TGTGCCAGCAGCTCAGGGACAGGAAACACCATATATTTT	CASSSGTGNTIYF
TRBV7-2	.	16	.	TRBJ2-2	TGTGCCAGCAGCCTTCAGGGCACAGCGAACACCGGGGAGCTGTTTTTT	CASSLQGTANTGELFF
TRBV14	.	13	.	TRBJ1-2	TGTGCCAGCAGCCAAGCCCGGGAGAGGGGCTACACCTTC	CASSQARERGYTF
TRBV5-4	.	15	.	TRBJ1-4	TGTGCCAGCAGCTTGGGAGGGACCCCGAAGGAAAAACTGTTTTTT	CASSLGGTPKEKLFF
TRBV6-1	.	15	.	TRBJ2-7	TGTGCCAGCAGCCTCCCCACGGGGAGACCCTACGAGCAGTACTTC	CASSLPTGRPYEQYF
TRBV30	few	11	.	TRBJ1-2	TGTGCCTGGACCCCCTTCTTTGGCTACACCTTC	CAWTPFFGYTF
TRBV10-1	.	15	.	TRBJ2-3	TGCGCCGCCCGACCCGGGGCGCGTGGGGCAGATACGCAGTATTTT	CAARPGARGADTQYF
TRBV29-1	.	14	.	TRBJ1-1	TGCAGCGTTGAGCCCGACAGTATGAACACTGAAGCTTTCTTT	CSVEPDSMNTEAFF
TRBV6-6	.	11	.	TRBJ2-7	TGTGCCAGCAGTTCACAGGGTCAGCAGTACTTC	CASSSQGQQYF
TRBV5-1	.	14	.	TRBJ1-1	TGCGCCAGCAAGCCCTCTGGGGAGAACACTGAAGCTTTCTTT	CASKPSGENTEAFF
TRBV28	.	15	TRBD1	TRBJ1-3	TGTGCCAGCATCCCCGGGACAGGGGCCGGAAACACCATATATTTT	CASIPGTGAGNTIYF